The next 21 T cell receptor beta chains were all read from a single sample in a study of cytomegalovirus exposure and HLA in healthy donors (dated 2017 in TCRdb). The receptor library was made with the immunoSEQ multiplex PCR assay. For the multiplex PCR, a mixture combining 60 forward primers for TCR Vbeta segments and 13 reverse primers for TCR Jbeta segments was used. Sourced from immuneACCESS, this table was stored by TCRdb with only in-frame sequences that have V and J called. A share of the clones is absent; for the studies checked, an unresolved V gene accounts for under half, and the remainder has no known explanation. The sample contains roughly 170,000 clones, around 80% of them found a single time. Of the sample, less than 0.9% falls within the top ten clones. The sequenced sample was PBMCs. These receptors originate from a female donor in good health and CMV-seronegative.

The V call is TRBV29-1, the J call TRBJ2-1; 8 bases agree with TRBD2. After removal of 6 bases from V and 0 bases from J, the junction contained 7 bases not matched to a gene. The CDR3 length is 15 residues. Germline V CDR1 and CDR2: SQVTM, ANQGSEA. CDR3 coding DNA: TGCAGCGTCCCCGGGACTAGTCGCTCCTACAATGAGCAGTTCTTC. The encoded protein is CSVPGTSRSYNEQFF.

The chain has TRBV5-1 and TRBJ1-1, with D unclear. Germline values: CDR1 SGHRS, CDR2 YFSETQ. Deletions cut 0 bases from V and 1 base from J, with 10 bases between. The CDR3 is 15 amino acids. In nucleotides, the CDR3 is TGCGCCAGCAGCTTGGGAGAAGCAGGGAACACTGAAGCTTTCTTT. Translation: CASSLGEAGNTEAFF.

This clone has just one count. V gene TRBV19 combines with J gene TRBJ1-1, with 9 bases that match TRBD1. Trimming cost V 6 bases and J 1 base; bases outside gene matches: 9. There are 16 residues in the CDR3. Germline CDR1 LNHDA, CDR2 SQIVND (reference sequence). CDR3 amino acids: CASRSGTGIRNTEAFF. Here the CDR3 DNA reads TGTGCCAGTAGATCCGGGACAGGGATTAGGAACACTGAAGCTTTCTTT. Combining the CDR3 with reference TRBV19 and TRBJ1-1 gives the whole variable domain DGGITQSPKYLFRKEGQNVTLSCEQNLNHDAMYWYRQDPGQGLRLIYYSQIVNDFQKGDIAEGYSVSREKKESFPLTVTSAQKNPTAFYLCASRSGTGIRNTEAFFGQGTRLTVV.

This clone came up a few times. This chain links TRBV19 with TRBJ2-7, with TRBD1 identical over 8 bases. J gave up 1 base and V 6 bases, and 5 bases lay outside the gene matches. This CDR3 has 14 residues. Germline lookup yields CDR1 LNHDA and CDR2 SQIVND (reference sequence). In DNA form, the CDR3 reads TGTGCCAGTAGGATGGACAGGGCGTCCTACGAGCAGTACTTC. Translated: CASRMDRASYEQYF.

There are a few counts of this clone. This chain joins TRBV7-9 and TRBJ2-5; tentatively, D is TRBD2 (5 bases). In germline, CDR1 is SEHNR, CDR2 FQNEAQ (reference sequence). Trimming removed 7 bases at V and 5 bases at J, with 17 bases between. The length of the CDR3 is 14 residues. The CDR3 DNA sequence: TGTGCCAGCACGGGAAAGGGCGATAAGGAGACCCAGTACTTC. This sequence encodes CASTGKGDKETQYF.

This sequence joins TRBV27 and TRBJ1-2; 8 bases align to TRBD1. Germline V CDR1 and CDR2: MNHEY, SMNVEV (reference sequence). Germline trimming cut 4 bases from V and 10 bases from J; bases unmatched to any gene: 8. This CDR3 contains 13 residues. In nucleotides, the CDR3 is TGTGCCAGCAGTTCATATGGACAGGGCGCCTACACCTTC. This codes for CASSSYGQGAYTF.

This chain joins TRBV10-3 and TRBJ2-1; D gene unclear. CDR3 length: 11 residues. V was cut by 4 bases and J by 7 bases, with 5 bases left in between. The germline V gene has CDR1 ENHRY and CDR2 SYGVKD. The CDR3 spells CAISARNEQFF. CDR3 in DNA: TGTGCCATCAGTGCCCGGAATGAGCAGTTCTTC.

The CDR3 here is CASSEGLGYGYTF. The CDR3 bases are TGTGCCAGCAGTGAAGGTCTAGGCTATGGCTACACCTTC. V usage is TRBV6-1 and J usage is TRBJ1-2, with no clear D. V dropped 1 base and J dropped 4 bases, with 7 bases sitting between them. This CDR3 is 13 amino acids long. Germline CDR1 is MNHNS and CDR2 is SASEGT.

The chain links TRBV7-2 to TRBJ2-1; D remains ambiguous. Trimming pared 5 bases from V and 2 bases from J, leaving 10 bases between. The CDR3 has 14 residues. CDR1 is SGHTA, CDR2 FQGNSA, per germline. The chain's CDR3 is CASSARAPYNEQFF. The DNA of the CDR3 is TGTGCCAGCAGCGCGAGAGCTCCCTACAATGAGCAGTTCTTC.

The chain uses TRBV6-1 and TRBJ1-6; D gene unclear. V was pared by 0 bases and J by 15 bases, with 9 bases between. Germline lookup yields CDR1 MNHNS and CDR2 SASEGT. The CDR3 runs 12 residues. CDR3 coding DNA: TGTGCCAGCAGTGAAGCGTCACAAAACCTCCACTTT. This sequence encodes CASSEASQNLHF.

The V and J genes are TRBV5-6 and TRBJ2-3; D gene unclear. Germline CDR1 reads SGHDT; CDR2 reads YYEEEE. The length of the CDR3 is 15 residues. Trimming stripped 2 bases from V and 0 bases from J, with 10 bases between. This CDR3 reads CASSFPKASTDTQYF. CDR3 coding DNA: TGTGCCAGCAGCTTTCCGAAAGCTAGCACAGATACGCAGTATTTT.

V is TRBV9 and J is TRBJ1-1; 7 nucleotides agree with TRBD1. V was pared by 0 bases and J by 1 base, with 12 bases of the junction left unmatched. The germline V gene has CDR1 SGDLS and CDR2 YYNGEE. This CDR3 has 18 amino acids. CDR3 bases: TGTGCCAGCAGCGTAGTTAGTCTTTTTTCAGGGGGGAACACTGAAGCTTTCTTT. This sequence encodes CASSVVSLFSGGNTEAFF.

The V gene is TRBV6-5, the J gene TRBJ1-1; TRBD1 aligns across 8 bases. Germline CDR1 MNHEY, CDR2 SVGAGI. The J segment lost 1 base and the V segment lost 4 bases, leaving 5 bases of the junction unmatched. CDR3 size: 15 residues. CDR3 DNA: TGTGCCAGCAGTTGGGACAGGAAATCGAACACTGAAGCTTTCTTT. Translated: CASSWDRKSNTEAFF.

The chain couples TRBV7-9 to TRBJ2-1; 15 positions agree with TRBD2. V lost 4 bases to trimming and J lost 5 bases; unmatched junction nucleotides: 3. CDR1 is SEHNR and CDR2 is FQNEAQ in the germline V gene (reference sequence). CDR3 size: 16 residues. As DNA, the CDR3 is TGTGCCAGCAGCTGGACTAGCGGGGGGGCAAACAATGAGCAGTTCTTC. Its translation is CASSWTSGGANNEQFF.

The CDR3 spells CASSLIQGNGYTF. The CDR3 region has the DNA TGTGCCAGCAGCCTCATCCAGGGGAATGGCTACACCTTC. This sequence joins TRBV7-8 and TRBJ1-2; a weak D match, TRBD1 (6 bases). Germline CDR1 reads SGHVS; CDR2 reads FQNEAQ. The CDR3 contains 13 residues. Trimming took 5 bases from V and 6 from J, leaving 13 bases between them.

The V call is TRBV5-6, the J call TRBJ2-3, with D perhaps matching TRBD1 (5 bases). The CDR3 is made up of 16 amino acids. Germline CDR1 SGHDT, CDR2 YYEEEE. The V end lost 4 bases, the J end lost 0 bases, and 15 bases lay between the germline ends. DNA of the CDR3: TGTGCCAGCAGCCGAAAAGGGGAACGCAGCACAGATACGCAGTATTTT. Protein: CASSRKGERSTDTQYF.

This clone came up a few times. The V call is TRBV7-3, the J call TRBJ2-1; 9 bases match TRBD2. Per the germline V gene, CDR1 is SGHTA and CDR2 is FQGTGA. The CDR3 has 16 amino acids. V shed 5 bases and J 3 bases; nucleotides not matched to a gene: 8. The CDR3 bases are TGTGCCAGCAGCCCGAGCGGGAGGAGGCTCTACAATGAGCAGTTCTTC. Amino acids: CASSPSGRRLYNEQFF.

The genes are TRBV7-3 and TRBJ2-3; 13 bases are shared with TRBD2. Per germline, CDR1 SGHTA and CDR2 FQGTGA. CDR3 size: 17 residues. Trimming at V came to 5 bases and at J to 6 bases, leaving 11 bases not matched to a gene. The CDR3 loop reads CASSTRLAGGLTDTQYF. In DNA form, the CDR3 reads TGTGCCAGCAGCACCCGACTAGCGGGGGGCCTCACGGATACGCAGTATTTT.

The CDR3 bases are TGTGCCAGCAGCCCTAGCGGGAGGACCCCGCTCGAGTTCTTC. Translating it yields CASSPSGRTPLEFF. The V and J genes are TRBV9 and TRBJ2-1; 11 bases align to TRBD2. This CDR3 spans 14 amino acids. Germline CDR1 reads SGDLS; CDR2 reads YYNGEE. The V gene end was trimmed by 4 bases and the J gene end by 14 bases; junction bases not matched to a gene: 11.

In its sample, this clone was seen a few times. The genes are TRBV6-5 and TRBJ1-1; no firm D call. The CDR3 runs 15 residues. The germline CDR1 and CDR2 sequences are MNHEY and SVGAGI. With 0 bases removed from V and 4 bases from J, the gap between germline ends came to 12 bases. CDR3 DNA sequence: TGTGCCAGCAGTTACTCGAAGGCGGTTCGCACTGAAGCTTTCTTT. It encodes CASSYSKAVRTEAFF.

The V gene is TRBV5-4, the J gene TRBJ1-2; D unresolved. This CDR3 contains 14 residues. Germline CDR1 and CDR2: SGHNT and YYREEE (reference sequence). Trimming pared 4 bases from V and 6 bases from J, leaving 16 bases between. The CDR3 reads CASSARDLMDGYTF. The CDR3 nucleotides are TGTGCCAGCAGCGCCCGGGATTTAATGGATGGCTACACCTTC.